The clone carrying this TCR beta chain was picked up many times. What it binds is unknown. The data derive from a study of response to subunit inactivated influenza vaccine. Whole-study findings and limits: Each seasonal flu vaccination may recruit only limited new T cells, authors suggested.

TCRdb re-analysed the RT-PCR reads in MiXCR, keeping a single row per CDR3 protein. The sample includes 650,000 to 800,000 distinct CDR3 sequences, approximately 17% of them seen just once. Trimming took 2 bases from V and 7 from J, leaving 15 bases between them. The CDR3 consists of 15 residues. Germline V CDR1 and CDR2: MNHEY, SVGAGI. The specimen comprised PBMCs from blood, sampled more than 4 days after vaccination. The TCR was taken from a man aged 45-65 years who received an inactivated influenza vaccine. The chain joins TRBV6-5 to TRBJ2-1, with a possible D match to TRBD2 (5 bases). The DNA for the CDR3 is TGTGCCAGCAGTTACGTGACTTCTACGGGGAATGAGCAGTTCTTC. Translated: CASSYVTSTGNEQFF.